These T cell receptor beta chains were read from a single sample in a study of radiation and T cells in renal cell carcinoma. Repertoires were generated with immunoSEQ multiplex PCR, while TCRdb's copy carries only in-frame clones and drops some. This table has about 49,000 clones, about 80% appearing once. Material: blood, obtained from a patient whose treatment included radiotherapy and nephrectomy. The receptors were sampled from a woman aged 70-85 years with renal cell carcinoma. Each CDR3 is given with its conserved first and last residue. A D gene is named only where the DNA matches it firmly. For some rows the clone size is stated as once, few or many, or as a class when expanded; others skip it.

V	D	length	size	J	DNA	CDR3
TRBV5-4	TRBD1	14	-	TRBJ2-7	TGTGCCAGCAGCTTGCCCGGGACAGGGCTCGAGCAGTACTTC	CASSLPGTGLEQYF
TRBV9	-	14	-	TRBJ1-5	TGTGCCAGCAGCGTAGGGTCTAGCAATCAGCCCCAGCATTTT	CASSVGSSNQPQHF
TRBV4-1	-	16	-	TRBJ1-6	TGCGCCAGCAGCCAAGATACCAGCCCCTTCAATTCACCCCTCCACTTT	CASSQDTSPFNSPLHF
TRBV10-2	-	12	-	TRBJ2-7	TGCGCCACAGCACCCGGGAACTACGAGCAGTACTTC	CATAPGNYEQYF
TRBV28	TRBD1	15	few	TRBJ1-1	TGTGCCAGCAGTTTTGTGGACAGGCGTAACACTGAAGCTTTCTTT	CASSFVDRRNTEAFF
TRBV6-5	-	14	-	TRBJ2-7	TGTGCCAGCAGTTACAGTGGAGGGTATTACGAGCAGTACTTC	CASSYSGGYYEQYF
TRBV19	-	13	-	TRBJ1-2	TGTGCCAGTAGTATAATTTCAGGGCCCGGCTACACCTTC	CASSIISGPGYTF
TRBV6-1	-	15	-	TRBJ2-7	TGTGCCAGCAGTGAAGCAAGGAGGGCCTCCTACGAGCAGTACTTC	CASSEARRASYEQYF
TRBV15	-	13	-	TRBJ1-2	TGTGCCACCAGCGACCCTCCCAACTATGGCTACACCTTC	CATSDPPNYGYTF
TRBV7-2	-	16	-	TRBJ1-1	TGTGCCAGCAGCTTCCCGCGATACTCAGTGAACACTGAAGCTTTCTTT	CASSFPRYSVNTEAFF
TRBV27	-	14	-	TRBJ1-5	TGTGCCAGCAGTTTAGGGCAGGGTCGACAGCCCCAGCATTTT	CASSLGQGRQPQHF
TRBV5-1	-	15	-	TRBJ2-1	TGCGCCAGCAGCTTGGAAGGGGACCCTTCCAATGAGCAGTTCTTC	CASSLEGDPSNEQFF
TRBV6-5	-	13	medium-sized	TRBJ2-7	TGTGCCAGCAGACTACCTTCAGGGTACGAGCAGTACTTC	CASRLPSGYEQYF
TRBV7-9	-	13	-	TRBJ2-7	TGTGCCAGCAGCTTAGCCAAGGGATACGAGCAGTACTTC	CASSLAKGYEQYF
TRBV6-1	-	14	-	TRBJ2-1	TGTGCCAGCGGGGGGAACAGGGGTCAGCATGAGCAGTTCTTC	CASGGNRGQHEQFF
TRBV7-9	-	15	-	TRBJ2-3	TGTGCCAGCAGCCCCTCGGAGGGGGCCGGAGATACGCAGTATTTT	CASSPSEGAGDTQYF
TRBV2	TRBD1	16	-	TRBJ1-2	TGTGCCAGCAGTAGGAGGACAGGGGCTCCAAACTATGGCTACACCTTC	CASSRRTGAPNYGYTF
TRBV6-4	TRBD2	13	-	TRBJ2-5	TGTGCCACCCTCCTAGCGGGAGACGAGACCCAGTACTTC	CATLLAGDETQYF
TRBV19	-	13	-	TRBJ2-3	TGTGCCAGTAGTACAGCGGTACCAGATACGCAGTATTTT	CASSTAVPDTQYF
TRBV5-6	-	15	-	TRBJ1-5	TGTGCCAGCAGCTTGGGGCCTTTGGGCAATCAGCCCCAGCATTTT	CASSLGPLGNQPQHF
TRBV19	-	15	-	TRBJ2-4	TGTGCCAGTAGTCAGGCAACCCGAGCCAAAAACATTCAGTACTTC	CASSQATRAKNIQYF
TRBV19	TRBD1	15	-	TRBJ1-5	TGTGCCAGTAGTACGACAGGGTTCAGCAATCAGCCCCAGCATTTT	CASSTTGFSNQPQHF
TRBV19	-	15	-	TRBJ2-5	TGTGCCAGTAGTCCTCGCAGGGATTCAGGGGAGACCCAGTACTTC	CASSPRRDSGETQYF
TRBV7-6	TRBD2	16	-	TRBJ2-3	TGTGCCAGCAGCTTAAGACTAGCGGGGGGTTCGGATACGCAGTATTTT	CASSLRLAGGSDTQYF
TRBV29-1	-	14	-	TRBJ2-1	TGCAGCGTTGAGGTACTTAGCTCCTACAATGAGCAGTTCTTC	CSVEVLSSYNEQFF
TRBV20-1	-	11	-	TRBJ2-7	TGCAGTGCTAGAGCCGAGTACGAGCAGTACTTC	CSARAEYEQYF
TRBV7-2	TRBD2	14	-	TRBJ2-2	TGTGCCAGCAGCTTTTCCCTAGCGGCCGGGGAGCTGTTTTTT	CASSFSLAAGELFF
TRBV30	-	16	-	TRBJ2-5	TGTGCCTGGAGTGTACTAGTCGGGAGAGAAGGAGAGACCCAGTACTTC	CAWSVLVGREGETQYF
TRBV7-9	-	16	-	TRBJ2-1	TGTGCCAGCAGCCCTACTAGAGGGATCACCTACAATGAGCAGTTCTTC	CASSPTRGITYNEQFF
TRBV10-3	-	13	-	TRBJ1-3	TGTGCCATCAGTGAAGGCCGGGGAAACACCATATATTTT	CAISEGRGNTIYF
TRBV6-5	TRBD2	15	-	TRBJ2-1	TGTGCCACAAGGACTAGCGGGAGCATAAACAATGAGCAGTTCTTC	CATRTSGSINNEQFF
TRBV6-5	-	14	-	TRBJ2-1	TGTGCCAGCAGGTCGGCTAGCTCCTACAATGAGCAGTTCTTC	CASRSASSYNEQFF
TRBV9	-	14	-	TRBJ1-6	TGTGCCAGCAGCGTAGATCACGGTAATTCACCCCTCCACTTT	CASSVDHGNSPLHF
TRBV4-3	TRBD2	17	few	TRBJ2-7	TGCGCCAGCAGCCAATCAACCGGACTAGGTGCGTCCTACGAGCAGTACTTC	CASSQSTGLGASYEQYF
TRBV10-3	-	16	-	TRBJ2-2	TGTGCCATCAGTGAACAGGACGTTGCGAACACCGGGGAGCTGTTTTTT	CAISEQDVANTGELFF
TRBV7-9	-	15	-	TRBJ1-2	TGTGCCAGCAGCAAATATCCGGGTTCGAACTATGGCTACACCTTC	CASSKYPGSNYGYTF
TRBV11-2	TRBD2	15	-	TRBJ2-7	TGTGCCAGCAGCTTCATACCTAGCGGGACCTACGAGCAGTACTTC	CASSFIPSGTYEQYF
TRBV29-1	TRBD1	12	few	TRBJ1-1	TGCAGCGCAGGGACAGGGAGCACTGAAGCTTTCTTT	CSAGTGSTEAFF
TRBV10-3	TRBD2	17	-	TRBJ2-3	TGTGCCATCAGTAACACCGGGACTAGCAGCCCCACCGATACGCAGTATTTT	CAISNTGTSSPTDTQYF
TRBV5-1	TRBD1	17	-	TRBJ1-1	TGCGCCAGCGGCTTGGCCTCGCTAGGACAGGGAGGGACTGAAGCTTTCTTT	CASGLASLGQGGTEAFF
TRBV23-1	-	13	-	TRBJ1-2	TGCGCCAGCAGTCCCCCAAGAGGGAATGGCTACACCTTC	CASSPPRGNGYTF
TRBV6-1	TRBD2	15	once	TRBJ2-7	TGTGCCAGCAGTAAGACTAGCGGGGGGAGCTACGAGCAGTACTTC	CASSKTSGGSYEQYF
TRBV7-8	TRBD1	14	-	TRBJ1-6	TGTGCCAGCAGCGCGACAGGGCAGAATTCACCCCTCCACTTT	CASSATGQNSPLHF
TRBV27	-	15	-	TRBJ1-2	TGTGCCAGCAGTGGAACAGGGAATTGGGGTACTGGCTACACCTTC	CASSGTGNWGTGYTF
TRBV2	-	15	-	TRBJ2-7	TGTGCCAGCAGTCTACGGGACACGAGCTCCTACGAGCAGTACTTC	CASSLRDTSSYEQYF
TRBV9	-	13	-	TRBJ2-2	TGTGCCAGCAGCGGGGAGAACACCGGGGAGCTGTTTTTT	CASSGENTGELFF
TRBV12-5	TRBD2	16	-	TRBJ2-5	TGTGCTAGTGCCCTGGGGCTAGCGGGGGAACAAGAGACCCAGTACTTC	CASALGLAGEQETQYF
TRBV30	TRBD1	13	-	TRBJ1-3	TGTGCAGGGGGCAGGGGTCGCGGAAACACCATATATTTT	CAGGRGRGNTIYF
TRBV19	TRBD2	15	-	TRBJ2-7	TGTGCCAGTAGCCCGGGACTAGCGGCCTCCTACGAGCAGTACTTC	CASSPGLAASYEQYF
TRBV6-5	-	13	-	TRBJ2-5	TGTGCCAGCAGTTATCTCGGTTCCGAGACCCAGTACTTC	CASSYLGSETQYF